The 7 T cell receptor beta chains in this list originate from one sample, sequenced in a study of T cell repertoires and HLA-DP antigens. The repertoire was sequenced with immunoSEQ multiplex PCR; TCRdb's copy has only in-frame clones and lacks some. The table lists over 60,000 clones, around four fifths of them singletons, with 1.6% in the top ten. These receptors have no identified antigens. Sequenced material: CD4+ T cells from PBMCs. Receptors originate from a man between 60 and 70 years old in good health and CMV-seronegative.

The chain joins TRBV15 to TRBJ2-1; TRBD2 matches at 12 bases. Germline trimming cut 8 bases from V and 4 bases from J; bases unmatched to any gene: 9. The CDR3 extends over 16 amino acids. Germline CDR1 LNHNV, CDR2 YYDKDF (reference sequence). The chain's CDR3 is CATRDPTSGGYNEQFF. The CDR3 coding sequence is TGTGCCACCCGGGACCCGACTAGCGGGGGATACAATGAGCAGTTCTTC.

The V and J genes are TRBV7-2 and TRBJ2-2, with 8 bases fitting TRBD2. Germline-derived CDR1 and CDR2 are SGHTA and FQGNSA. The trim removed 5 bases at V and 3 bases at J, leaving 8 bases unmatched. The CDR3 contains 16 residues. This chain's CDR3 is CASSPRGGRDTGELFF. The CDR3 nucleotides read TGTGCCAGCAGCCCCCGGGGGGGCCGGGACACCGGGGAGCTGTTTTTT.

This chain joins TRBV29-1 and TRBJ2-1; no reliable D call. The germline gives CDR1 SQVTM, CDR2 ANQGSEA. V shed 4 bases and J shed 3 bases, with 7 bases lying between them. This CDR3 has 12 amino acids. The chain's CDR3 is CSVAGYYNEQFF. The CDR3 region has the DNA TGCAGCGTTGCCGGGTACTACAATGAGCAGTTCTTC.

The genes are TRBV5-1 and TRBJ2-3; D is unclear. Germline V lookup: CDR1 SGHRS, CDR2 YFSETQ. The CDR3 has 15 residues. Trimming pared 0 bases from V and 1 base from J, leaving 9 bases between. The CDR3 spells CASSLDGSGTDTQYF. Written as DNA, the CDR3 is TGCGCCAGCAGCTTGGACGGGTCCGGCACAGATACGCAGTATTTT. The whole variable domain, filled in from reference TRBV5-1 and TRBJ2-3, reads KAGVTQTPRYLIKTRGQQVTLSCSPISGHRSVSWYQQTPGQGLQFLFEYFSETQRNKGNFPGRFSGRQFSNSRSEMNVSTLELGDSALYLCASSLDGSGTDTQYFGPGTRLTVL.

This chain connects TRBV19 to TRBJ2-2; a possible D gene is TRBD2 (6 bases). The germline CDR1 and CDR2 sequences are LNHDA and SQIVND (reference sequence). Trimming pared 6 bases from V and 6 bases from J, leaving 20 bases between. This CDR3 comprises 16 residues. CDR3 residues: CASSWVVLSGAGELFF. DNA of the CDR3: TGTGCCAGTAGCTGGGTGGTGTTATCGGGGGCCGGGGAGCTGTTTTTT.

The chain couples TRBV5-1 to TRBJ2-7, with unresolved D. This CDR3 has 12 amino acids. The V end was cut by 0 bases, the J end by 7 bases, with 8 bases between. Germline V lookup: CDR1 SGHRS, CDR2 YFSETQ. The CDR3 DNA reads as TGCGCCAGCAGCTTGGAGGTCAGTGAGCAGTACTTC. As protein: CASSLEVSEQYF.

The V call is TRBV7-3, the J call TRBJ2-5, with D uncertain. Looked up from germline, CDR1 is SGHTA and CDR2 is FQGTGA. The V gene lost 3 bases and the J gene lost 1 base, with 6 bases spanning the gap. The CDR3 has 13 amino acids. CDR3 coding DNA: TGTGCCAGCAGCTTGGGAAGCCAAGAGACCCAGTACTTC. It is translated as CASSLGSQETQYF.